Listed below are T cell receptor beta chains from one sample, sequenced in a study of T-cell reconstitution after alpha-beta-depleted transplantation in children. TCRdb reprocessed the PCR reads via MiXCR and lists one record per CDR3 protein. There are 200,000 to 250,000 distinct CDR3 sequences in the sample; about 23% occur only once, and about 2.5% lies in the top ten. This specimen was PBMCs, taken before TCRalphabeta/CD19-depleted stem cell transplant. The receptors here all came from a girl aged 2 to 9 with Fanconi anemia, due to receive a stem cell transplant. CDR3s include the opening cysteine and the closing phenylalanine or tryptophan. D genes are given only for firm matches. Where a row states a size, it is once, few, many or the class of an expanded clone; other rows omit it.

j_call | d_call | clone_size | v_call | cdr3_aa | cdr3_nt
TRBJ2-1 | TRBD2 | - | TRBV6-2/TRBV6-3 | CASRRTAGGHYNEQFF | TGTGCCAGCAGAAGGACCGCGGGGGGGCACTACAATGAGCAGTTCTTC
TRBJ2-1 | - | - | TRBV5-1 | CASSSRGSRHDLSYNEQFF | TGCGCCAGCAGCTCACGGGGGTCAAGACACGATCTCTCCTACAATGAGCAGTTCTTC
TRBJ2-3 | - | few | TRBV7-3 | CASSLSQNTDTQYF | TGTGCCAGCAGCTTAAGCCAAAACACAGATACGCAGTATTTT
TRBJ1-1 | - | many | TRBV15 | CATSTNEGMNTEAFF | TGTGCCACCAGCACTAACGAGGGCATGAACACTGAAGCTTTCTTT
TRBJ2-5 | - | many | TRBV11-2 | CASSLMLAGGTYQETQYF | TGTGCCAGCAGCTTAATGCTTGCTGGGGGGACGTACCAAGAGACCCAGTACTTC
TRBJ2-5 | TRBD1 | few | TRBV7-9 | CASSILGTVQETQYF | TGTGCCAGCAGCATCCTTGGGACAGTCCAAGAGACCCAGTACTTC
TRBJ2-3 | TRBD2 | few | TRBV20-1 | CSAPGLATDTQYF | TGCAGTGCCCCCGGACTAGCGACAGATACGCAGTATTTT
TRBJ2-2 | - | - | TRBV29-1 | CSVWSHTGELFF | TGCAGCGTCTGGTCACACACCGGGGAGCTGTTTTTT
TRBJ2-3 | - | many | TRBV29-1 | CSVAGTPSSTDTQYF | TGCAGCGTTGCCGGCACCCCGTCTAGCACAGATACGCAGTATTTT
TRBJ1-4 | - | - | TRBV28 | CATFPSGATNEKLFF | TGTGCCACTTTTCCCAGCGGTGCAACTAATGAAAAACTGTTTTTT
TRBJ2-3 | - | many | TRBV10-3 | CAISEISSSHTQYF | TGTGCCATCAGTGAAATCTCCTCATCGCATACGCAGTATTTT
TRBJ2-7 | - | - | TRBV7-3 | CASSPDSGIYEQYF | TGTGCCAGCAGCCCGGACAGTGGGATCTACGAGCAGTACTTC
TRBJ2-1 | - | few | TRBV10-2 | CASSEGVEQFF | TGCGCCAGCAGTGAGGGGGTAGAGCAGTTCTTC
TRBJ2-3 | - | few | TRBV28 | CASSFAGMRDRTDTQYF | TGTGCCAGCAGTTTTGCCGGGATGCGGGACCGCACAGATACGCAGTATTTT
TRBJ2-5 | - | many | TRBV6-5 | CASSSTLEGGETQYF | TGTGCCAGCAGCTCTACCCTGGAAGGAGGGGAGACCCAGTACTTC
TRBJ2-3 | - | many | TRBV20-1 | CSASPSARTDTQYF | TGCAGTGCTAGCCCTAGCGCTCGCACAGATACGCAGTATTTT
TRBJ1-5 | - | many | TRBV29-1 | CSVEEQIDGNQPQHF | TGCAGCGTTGAAGAGCAGATAGACGGCAATCAGCCCCAGCATTTT
TRBJ2-7 | - | many | TRBV20-1 | CSATGSRDYEQYF | TGCAGTGCGACCGGGAGTCGGGACTACGAGCAGTACTTC
TRBJ2-7 | TRBD1 | many | TRBV12-3/TRBV12-4 | CASSRGTGISNEQYF | TGTGCCAGCAGTCGAGGGACAGGGATAAGCAACGAGCAGTACTTC